The 2 T cell receptor beta chains below all came from one sample that was sequenced in a study of blood T cell repertoires in COVID-19. The method was immunoSEQ multiplex PCR; TCRdb's version includes in-frame clones alone and lacks a portion of them. This table holds hundreds of thousands of clones, over 85% found once. Sequenced sample: peripheral blood. These receptors were taken from a woman in her twenties or thirties with COVID-19, enrolled during active disease.

The J gene is TRBJ1-2, the V gene TRBV3-1 (or the pseudogene TRBV3-2); D uncertain. Trimming took 1 base from V and 1 from J, leaving 13 bases between them. CDR3 length: 16 residues. Germline V gene data show CDR1 as LGHDT and CDR2 as YNNKEL (reference sequence). This CDR3 reads CASSQGTGVVNYGYTF. Here the CDR3 DNA reads TGTGCCAGCAGCCAAGGGACGGGAGTTGTTAACTATGGCTACACCTTC.

V is TRBV10-1 and J is TRBJ1-3, with D unresolved. The CDR3 is 15 amino acids. V was trimmed by 3 bases and J by 0 bases, leaving 9 bases between them. The germline CDR1 and CDR2 sequences are WNHNN and SYGVQD (reference sequence). CDR3 bases: TGCGCCAGCAGTGACCAGAAAATCTCTGGAAACACCATATATTTT. The encoded protein is CASSDQKISGNTIYF.